This passage covers 15 T cell receptor beta chains from one sample sequenced in a study of shared clonotypes between healthy human individuals. The repertoire was sequenced with immunoSEQ multiplex PCR; TCRdb's copy has only in-frame clones and lacks some. The table lists roughly 2.2 million clones, approximately 93% of them singletons, with 0.39% in the top ten. Sequenced material: naive CD4+ T cells from PBMCs. The sample's subset: CD45RA+ positively selected. The receptors shown here come from a man between 18 and 29 years old in good health. Some clones in this sample may be carry-over from other donors' samples.

The chain employs TRBV5-4 and TRBJ2-3, with D possibly being TRBD1 (5 bases). This CDR3 has 15 residues. The ends were cut back, 2 bases at V and 1 base at J, with 11 bases in the middle. The germline V gene encodes CDR1 SGHNT and CDR2 YYREEE (reference sequence). The CDR3 bases are TGTGCCAGCAGCTTCAGGGTTGGCGGCACAGATACGCAGTATTTT. It specifies CASSFRVGGTDTQYF. The full variable domain, completed using reference TRBV5-4 and TRBJ2-3, is ETGVTQSPTHLIKTRGQQVTLRCSSQSGHNTVSWYQQALGQGPQFIFQYYREEENGRGNFPPRFSGLQFPNYSSELNVNALELDDSALYLCASSFRVGGTDTQYFGPGTRLTVL.

A note on this clone: The sample has other DNA sequences that encode this CDR3 too. V is TRBV11-2 and J is TRBJ2-7; maybe TRBD1 (5 bases). Trimming left V 3 bases short and J 0 bases short, with 9 bases between. Germline V gene sequence: CDR1 SGHAT, CDR2 FQNNGV. The length of the CDR3 is 14 residues. CDR3 sequence (DNA): TGTGCCAGCAGCTTCCGCAGGGCCTCCTACGAGCAGTACTTC. Protein sequence: CASSFRRASYEQYF.

The chain is built from TRBV29-1 and TRBJ2-7; D perhaps matches TRBD1 (5 bases). The CDR3 totals 12 residues. CDR1 is SQVTM, CDR2 ANQGSEA, per germline. V lost 5 bases, J lost 5 bases, and 13 bases lay in between. The chain's CDR3 is CSVQGRMNEQYF. Here the CDR3 DNA reads TGCAGCGTTCAGGGCAGGATGAACGAGCAGTACTTC.

The chain joins TRBV9 to TRBJ2-5; TRBD1 aligns across 8 bases. J gave up 4 bases and V 3 bases, and 8 bases lay outside the gene matches. Per germline, CDR1 SGDLS and CDR2 YYNGEE. CDR3 length: 15 residues. CDR3 DNA: TGTGCCAGCAGCGGAGGGGGGACAGGTGGAGAGACCCAGTACTTC. This codes for CASSGGGTGGETQYF. Looking up the rest from reference TRBV9 and TRBJ2-5 gives the full variable domain: DSGVTQTPKHLITATGQRVTLRCSPRSGDLSVYWYQQSLDQGLQFLIQYYNGEERAKGNILERFSAQQFPDLHSELNLSSLELGDSALYFCASSGGGTGGETQYFGPGTRLLVL.

V is TRBV29-1 and J is TRBJ2-7; 8 nucleotides align to TRBD1. The CDR3 length is 14 residues. Trimming at V came to 6 bases and at J to 2 bases, leaving 9 bases not matched to a gene. The germline V gene encodes CDR1 SQVTM and CDR2 ANQGSEA. The CDR3 spells CSVRRDRNPYEQYF. The CDR3 DNA follows: TGCAGCGTGCGCCGGGACAGGAACCCCTACGAGCAGTACTTC.

The genes are TRBV30 and TRBJ2-6, with unresolved D. Germline V lookup: CDR1 GTSNPN, CDR2 SVGIG (reference sequence). V was trimmed by 0 bases and J by 5 bases, leaving 11 bases between them. This CDR3 spans 15 amino acids. CDR3 region: CAWSVIGSRANVLTF. In DNA form, the CDR3 reads TGTGCCTGGAGTGTAATTGGGTCAAGGGCCAACGTCCTGACTTTC.

The V gene is TRBV25-1, the J gene TRBJ1-4; D perhaps matches TRBD1 (6 bases). V was shortened by 3 bases and J by 8 bases, with 10 bases between the two germline ends. Germline lookup yields CDR1 MGHDK and CDR2 SYGVNS. The CDR3 loop spans 13 amino acids. CDR3 nucleotide sequence: TGTGCCAGCAGTGACTACCAGGGGGAAAAACTGTTTTTT. This gives the protein CASSDYQGEKLFF.

This sequence joins TRBV27 and TRBJ2-5; a possible D gene is TRBD1 (5 bases). The V gene's germline CDR1 is MNHEY and CDR2 SMNVEV (reference sequence). V was clipped by 2 bases and J by 5 bases, with 12 bases between them. There are 14 residues in the CDR3. In nucleotides, the CDR3 is TGTGCCAGCAGTTTAAGGGGAAGCTGGGAGACCCAGTACTTC. This gives the protein CASSLRGSWETQYF.

This chain joins TRBV28 and TRBJ2-7, with TRBD1 identical over 9 bases. V lost 6 bases and J lost 3; bases outside the gene matches: 9. Germline CDR1 is MDHEN and CDR2 is SYDVKM. The CDR3 is made up of 15 amino acids. DNA of the CDR3: TGTGCCAGCAGCACAAGACAGGGGGGTTACTACGAGCAGTACTTC. It is translated as CASSTRQGGYYEQYF.

Comment on this clone: One end of the junction varies from germline; a read error may be responsible. The chain is built from TRBV20-1 and TRBJ1-5; 8 bases are a match to TRBD1. CDR3 length: 11 residues. CDR1 is DFQATT and CDR2 is SNEGSKA in the germline V gene (reference sequence). CDR3 protein: CSAEGQGGEYF. The DNA of the CDR3 is TGCAGTGCTGAAGGACAGGGAGGGGAGTATTTT.

The rearrangement joins TRBV14 to TRBJ1-2; no definite D call. The CDR3 spans 12 residues. V was clipped by 4 bases and J by 3 bases, with 6 bases between them. CDR1 and CDR2 from the germline V gene are SGHDN and FVKESK. CDR3 in amino acids: CASSRHHYGYTF. CDR3 nucleotide sequence: TGTGCCAGCAGCCGCCACCACTATGGCTACACCTTC.

DNA for the CDR3: TGTGCCAGCAGCATCCGGGCCTTCAACACTGAAGCTTTCTTT. As protein: CASSIRAFNTEAFF. The V call is TRBV28, the J call TRBJ1-1; no clear D gene. There are 14 residues in the CDR3. In germline, CDR1 is MDHEN, CDR2 SYDVKM. Trimming took off 6 bases at V and 2 bases at J, with 13 bases between the two ends.

This chain links TRBV9 with TRBJ2-1, with a weak D call TRBD1 (6 bases). Trimming took 3 bases from V and 4 from J, leaving 14 bases between them. This CDR3 has 15 amino acids. The germline V gene encodes CDR1 SGDLS and CDR2 YYNGEE. DNA for the CDR3: TGTGCCAGCAGCGCCGAGGGGACACCATACAATGAGCAGTTCTTC. This encodes CASSAEGTPYNEQFF.

The V call is TRBV2, the J call TRBJ2-1, with D perhaps given as TRBD1 or TRBD2 (5 bases each). Per the germline V gene, CDR1 is SNHLY and CDR2 is FYNNEI. Trimming took off 6 bases at V and 7 bases at J, with 13 bases between the two ends. This CDR3 spans 13 amino acids. CDR3 nucleotide sequence: TGTGCCAGCAGAGGGGACCTGTCGAATGAGCAGTTCTTC. Translated, it gives CASRGDLSNEQFF.

The chain links TRBV6-1 to TRBJ2-1, with D tentatively TRBD1 (5 bases). Per the germline V gene, CDR1 is MNHNS and CDR2 is SASEGT. Trimming left V 6 bases short and J 4 bases short, with 13 bases between. This CDR3 contains 14 residues. In DNA, the CDR3 is TGTGCCAGCAGAGGCAGGGAAATTTACAATGAGCAGTTCTTC. Translating gives CASRGREIYNEQFF.